This T cell receptor beta chain was profiled in a study of cytomegalovirus exposure and HLA in healthy donors. The CDR3 totals 15 residues. Per germline, CDR1 SEHNR and CDR2 FQNEAQ (reference sequence). The V end was cut by 7 bases, the J end by 11 bases, with 23 bases between. The PCR ran on 60 Vbeta and 13 Jbeta primers. The protocol was immunoSEQ multiplex PCR, while the TCRdb copy is restricted to in-frame clones and leaves out a portion. The sample has 150,000 to 200,000 clones, approximately 71% seen once; the top ten hold 1.4% to 1.5%. The chain is built from TRBV7-9 and TRBJ1-4; no reliable D call. The receptor comes from a man aged 45-60 years in good health and CMV-seronegative. Sequencing was performed on PBMCs. The CDR3 reads CASIQNSQDTSKLFF. The CDR3 DNA reads as TGTGCCAGCATCCAAAACTCTCAAGATACGTCGAAACTGTTTTTT. The variable domain in full, with the rest retrieved from reference TRBV7-9 and TRBJ1-4, is DTGVSQNPRHKITKRGQNVTFRCDPISEHNRLYWYRQTLGQGPEFLTYFQNEAQLEKSRLLSDRFSAERPKGSFSTLEIQRTEQGDSAMYLCASIQNSQDTSKLFFGSGTQLSVL.